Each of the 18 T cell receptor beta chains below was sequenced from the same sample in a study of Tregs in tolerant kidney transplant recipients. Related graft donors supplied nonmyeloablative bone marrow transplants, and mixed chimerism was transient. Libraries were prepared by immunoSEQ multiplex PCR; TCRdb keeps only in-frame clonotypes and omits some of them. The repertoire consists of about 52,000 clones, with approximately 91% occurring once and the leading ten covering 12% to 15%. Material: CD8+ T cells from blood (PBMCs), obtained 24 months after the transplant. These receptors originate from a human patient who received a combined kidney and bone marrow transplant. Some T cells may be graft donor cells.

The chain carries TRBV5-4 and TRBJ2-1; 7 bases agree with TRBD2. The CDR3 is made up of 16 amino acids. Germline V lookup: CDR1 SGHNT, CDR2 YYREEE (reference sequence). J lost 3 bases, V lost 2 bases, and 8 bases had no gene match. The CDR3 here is CASSFAARGDYNEQFF. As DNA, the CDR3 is TGTGCCAGCAGCTTTGCAGCTCGGGGGGACTACAATGAGCAGTTCTTC.

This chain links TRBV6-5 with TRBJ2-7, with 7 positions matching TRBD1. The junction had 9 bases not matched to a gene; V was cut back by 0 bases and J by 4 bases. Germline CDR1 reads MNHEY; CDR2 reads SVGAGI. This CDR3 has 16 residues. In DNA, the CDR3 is TGTGCCAGCAGTTACTCCGGTCAGGGGGTTAGTTACGAGCAGTACTTC. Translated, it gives CASSYSGQGVSYEQYF.

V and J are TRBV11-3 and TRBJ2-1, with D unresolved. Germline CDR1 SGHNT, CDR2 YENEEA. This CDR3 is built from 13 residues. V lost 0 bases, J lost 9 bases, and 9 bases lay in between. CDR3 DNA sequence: TGTGCCAGCAGCTTAGACCCAGGTTCTGAGCAGTTCTTC. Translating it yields CASSLDPGSEQFF.

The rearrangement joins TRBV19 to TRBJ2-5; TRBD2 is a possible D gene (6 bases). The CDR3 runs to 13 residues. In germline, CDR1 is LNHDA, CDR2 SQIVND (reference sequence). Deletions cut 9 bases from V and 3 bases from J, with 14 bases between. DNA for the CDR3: TGTGCCAGCGGCGGGTGGGGGGAAGAGACCCAGTACTTC. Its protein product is CASGGWGEETQYF.

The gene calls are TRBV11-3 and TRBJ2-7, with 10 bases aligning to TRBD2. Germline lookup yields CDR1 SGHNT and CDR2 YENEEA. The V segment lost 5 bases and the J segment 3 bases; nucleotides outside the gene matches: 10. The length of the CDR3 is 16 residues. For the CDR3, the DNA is TGTGCCAGCAGCCCCCGGACTAGCGGAGTCAGCTACGAGCAGTACTTC. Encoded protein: CASSPRTSGVSYEQYF.

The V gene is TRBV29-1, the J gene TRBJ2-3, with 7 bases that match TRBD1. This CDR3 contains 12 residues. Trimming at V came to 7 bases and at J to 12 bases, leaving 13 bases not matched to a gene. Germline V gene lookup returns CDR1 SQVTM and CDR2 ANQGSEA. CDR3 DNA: TGCAGCGCAGTGGGGACAGCTGGGAATCAGTATTTT. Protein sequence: CSAVGTAGNQYF.

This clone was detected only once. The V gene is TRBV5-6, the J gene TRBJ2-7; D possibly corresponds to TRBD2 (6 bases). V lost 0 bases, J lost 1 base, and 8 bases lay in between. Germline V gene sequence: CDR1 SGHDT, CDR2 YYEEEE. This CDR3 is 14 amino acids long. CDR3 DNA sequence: TGTGCCAGCAGCTTGGGCGGACTATCCTACGAGCAGTACTTC. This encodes CASSLGGLSYEQYF.

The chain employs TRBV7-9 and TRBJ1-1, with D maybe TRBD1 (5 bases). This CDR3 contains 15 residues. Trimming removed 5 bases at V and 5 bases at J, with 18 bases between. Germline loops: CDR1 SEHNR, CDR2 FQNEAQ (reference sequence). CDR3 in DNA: TGTGCCAGCAGCCCCGAAAGGGGCTTAGGGACTGAAGCTTTCTTT. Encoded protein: CASSPERGLGTEAFF. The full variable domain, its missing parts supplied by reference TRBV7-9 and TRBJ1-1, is DTGVSQNPRHKITKRGQNVTFRCDPISEHNRLYWYRQTLGQGPEFLTYFQNEAQLEKSRLLSDRFSAERPKGSFSTLEIQRTEQGDSAMYLCASSPERGLGTEAFFGQGTRLTVV.

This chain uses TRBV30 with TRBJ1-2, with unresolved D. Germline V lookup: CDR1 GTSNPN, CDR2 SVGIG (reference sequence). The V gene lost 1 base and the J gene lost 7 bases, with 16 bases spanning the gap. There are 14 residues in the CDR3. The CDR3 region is CAWSAPRGQLGYTF. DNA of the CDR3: TGTGCCTGGAGTGCCCCTCGCGGGCAGCTTGGCTACACCTTC. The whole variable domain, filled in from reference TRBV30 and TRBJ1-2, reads SQTIHQWPATLVQPVGSPLSLECTVEGTSNPNLYWYRQAAGRGLQLLFYSVGIGQISSEVPQNLSASRPQDRQFILSSKKLLLSDSGFYLCAWSAPRGQLGYTFGSGTRLTVV.

The CDR3 DNA is TGTGCCAGCAGGACCGGACAGGGAATATCTGGAAACACCATATATTTT. It encodes CASRTGQGISGNTIYF. V usage is TRBV11-2 and J usage is TRBJ1-3; 8 bases align to TRBD1. V trimming: 6 bases; J trimming: 1 base; junction bases outside the gene matches: 8. Germline-derived CDR1 and CDR2 are SGHAT and FQNNGV. The CDR3 extends over 16 amino acids.

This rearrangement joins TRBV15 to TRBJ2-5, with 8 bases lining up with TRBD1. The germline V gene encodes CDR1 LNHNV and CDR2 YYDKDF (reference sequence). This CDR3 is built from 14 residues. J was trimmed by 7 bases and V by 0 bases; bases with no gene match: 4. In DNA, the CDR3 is TGTGCCACCAGCAGAGATGGGCAGGGGGCGACCCAGTACTTC. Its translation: CATSRDGQGATQYF.

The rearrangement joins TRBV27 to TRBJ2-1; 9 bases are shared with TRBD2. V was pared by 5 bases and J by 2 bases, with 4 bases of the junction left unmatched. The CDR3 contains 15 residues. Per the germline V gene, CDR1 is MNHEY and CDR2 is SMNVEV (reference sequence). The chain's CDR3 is CASSLRLAAYNEQFF. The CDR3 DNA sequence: TGTGCCAGCAGTCTCAGACTAGCGGCCTACAATGAGCAGTTCTTC.

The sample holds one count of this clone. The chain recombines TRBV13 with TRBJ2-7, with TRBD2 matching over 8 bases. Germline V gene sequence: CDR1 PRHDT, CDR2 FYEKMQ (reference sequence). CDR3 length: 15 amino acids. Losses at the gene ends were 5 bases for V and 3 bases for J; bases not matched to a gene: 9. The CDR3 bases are TGTGCCAGCAGCCCCGGGGGGGGCCGGGGCTACGAGCAGTACTTC. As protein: CASSPGGGRGYEQYF.

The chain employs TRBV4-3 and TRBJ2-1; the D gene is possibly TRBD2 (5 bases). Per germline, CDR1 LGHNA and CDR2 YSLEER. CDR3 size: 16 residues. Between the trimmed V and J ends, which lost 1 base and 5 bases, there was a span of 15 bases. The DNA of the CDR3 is TGCGCCAGCAGCCAAGGGAGGAGTTTTGGTCACAATGAGCAGTTCTTC. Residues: CASSQGRSFGHNEQFF.

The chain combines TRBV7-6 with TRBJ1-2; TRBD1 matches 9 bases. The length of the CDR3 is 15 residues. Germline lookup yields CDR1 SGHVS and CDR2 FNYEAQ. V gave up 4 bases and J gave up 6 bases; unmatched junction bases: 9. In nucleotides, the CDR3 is TGTGCCAGCAGCTCGTCCCGGGACAGGGAGAATGGCTACACCTTC. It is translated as CASSSSRDRENGYTF.

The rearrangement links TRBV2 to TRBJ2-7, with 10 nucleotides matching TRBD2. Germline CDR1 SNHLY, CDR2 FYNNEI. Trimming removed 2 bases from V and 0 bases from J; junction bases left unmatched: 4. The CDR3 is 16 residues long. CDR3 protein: CASSEFSGGTSYEQYF. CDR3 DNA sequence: TGTGCCAGCAGTGAATTTAGCGGGGGGACCTCCTACGAGCAGTACTTC.

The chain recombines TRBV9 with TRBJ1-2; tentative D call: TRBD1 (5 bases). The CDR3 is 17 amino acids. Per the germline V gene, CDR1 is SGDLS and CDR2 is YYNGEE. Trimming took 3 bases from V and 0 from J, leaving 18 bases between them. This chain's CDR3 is CASSASQTEKSNYGYTF. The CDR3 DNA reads TGTGCCAGCAGCGCCTCCCAGACAGAGAAGTCTAACTATGGCTACACCTTC.

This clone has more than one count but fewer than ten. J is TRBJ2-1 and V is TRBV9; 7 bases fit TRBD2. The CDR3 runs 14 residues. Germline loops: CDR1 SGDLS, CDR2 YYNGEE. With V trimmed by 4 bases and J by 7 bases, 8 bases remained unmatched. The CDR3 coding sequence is TGTGCCAGCAGCTCCCCTCTAGCGGAGAATGAGCAGTTCTTC. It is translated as CASSSPLAENEQFF.